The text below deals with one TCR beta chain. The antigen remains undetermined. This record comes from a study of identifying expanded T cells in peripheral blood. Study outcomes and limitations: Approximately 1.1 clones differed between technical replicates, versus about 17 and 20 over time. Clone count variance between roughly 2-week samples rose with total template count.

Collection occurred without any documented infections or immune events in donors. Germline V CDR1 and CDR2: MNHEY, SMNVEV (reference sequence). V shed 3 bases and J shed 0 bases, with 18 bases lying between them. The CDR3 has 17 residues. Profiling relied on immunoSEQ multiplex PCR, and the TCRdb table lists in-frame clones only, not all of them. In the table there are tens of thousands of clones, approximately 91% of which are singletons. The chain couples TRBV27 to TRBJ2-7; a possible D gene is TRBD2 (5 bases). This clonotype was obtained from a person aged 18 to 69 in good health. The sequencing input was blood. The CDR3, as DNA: TGTGCCAGCAGTTTGGTCTACCGGGATTCCTTCTCCTACGAGCAGTACTTC. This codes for CASSLVYRDSFSYEQYF.